The sequence of this TCR beta chain was determined in a study of T cell responses to AZD1222 COVID-19 vaccine. General study findings and limits: Of the AZD1222 recipients, only six or seven were seropositive at baseline. Nearly half of spike-specific TCRs reportedly target unmutated variant regions. White British donors predominated, females outnumbered males, and clonal diversity was possibly underestimated.

As regards this clone: What it binds is not known.

CDR3 length: 13 residues. The germline CDR1 and CDR2 sequences are LNHDA and SQIVND (reference sequence). V lost 7 bases and J lost 7; bases outside the gene matches: 8. Sequencing used immunoSEQ multiplex PCR; TCRdb keeps in-frame clones, though not all of them. The sample includes around 78,000 clones, roughly 88% of them seen just once. The sequence came from an adult who received the AZD1222 COVID-19 vaccine. Material: peripheral blood, obtained 28 days after the second AZD1222 dose. This rearrangement joins TRBV19 to TRBJ1-2; TRBD1 aligns across 8 bases. CDR3 residues: CASIPQGAGGYTF. The DNA for the CDR3 is TGTGCCAGTATTCCGCAGGGGGCTGGTGGCTACACCTTC.